Detailed here is one T cell receptor (beta chain). The source of the sample is a study of blood T cell repertoires in COVID-19. TCRdb's copy holds only in-frame clones and misses some; the assay was immunoSEQ multiplex PCR. There are 150,000 to 200,000 clones in the sample; over 85% occur only once, and roughly 5% lies in the top ten. The clonotype comes from a woman aged 50 to 65 with acute or convalescent COVID-19. Sequences were obtained from peripheral blood.

The DNA of the CDR3 is TGTGCCTGGAGGGAGCAGGGAATTCACTATGGCTACACCTTC. This translates into CAWREQGIHYGYTF. The chain employs TRBV30 and TRBJ1-2, with D possibly TRBD1 on 5 matching bases. Germline CDR1 and CDR2: GTSNPN and SVGIG (reference sequence). The CDR3 spans 14 residues. V lost 3 bases to trimming and J lost 3 bases, with 14 bases between them.